The entry below describes one T cell receptor (beta chain). This specimen belongs to a study of identical twins. Germline CDR1 is ENHRY and CDR2 is SYGVKD. This CDR3 has 13 residues. Trimming removed 10 bases from V and 5 bases from J, with 14 bases in between. TCRdb reprocessed the 5' RACE reads via MiXCR and lists one record per CDR3 protein. Here the sample spans approximately 1.8 million distinct CDR3 sequences, about 31% being singletons. The chain uses TRBV10-3 and TRBJ2-2; maybe TRBD2 (6 bases). The sample consisted of cord blood. This clonotype originated in a newborn girl in good health. The CDR3 spells CATLAVGTGELFF. CDR3 in DNA: TGTGCCACCTTAGCGGTTGGGACCGGGGAGCTGTTTTTT.